Many counts were recorded for the clone carrying this T cell receptor beta chain. Antigen unknown. The CDR3 runs 14 residues. The V gene's germline CDR1 is SGHVS and CDR2 FQNEAQ. Trimming removed 4 bases from V and 1 base from J; junction bases left unmatched: 3. The sample comes from a study of T cells in Graves' hyperthyroidism and ophthalmopathy. Whole-study findings and limits: Blood also showed most of the thyroid clonotypes that were expanded above 0.001.

Amplification of TCR beta CDR3 regions was performed using RNA transcripts as template. HTBI primers were used for first-round RT-PCR of the TCR CDR3. TCRdb reprocessed the multiplex PCR reads with MiXCR, giving one entry per CDR3 protein. The sample carries around 600,000 distinct CDR3 sequences, around 16% recorded once. Researchers barred patients who had uncontrolled infection, other autoimmune disease, pregnancy or lactation. The diagnoses drew upon clinical symptoms, serum thyroxine and TRAb, thyroid ultrasound and orbital computed tomography. Isolation of PBMCs was performed on 8.5 to 10 ml fresh peripheral blood.

Sequenced: blood. The chain is built from TRBV7-8 and TRBJ2-7, with TRBD2 matching over 8 bases. This receptor was taken from a woman aged 25 to 45 with Graves' hyperthyroidism. CDR3 protein: CASSSSGRSYEQYF. Here the CDR3 DNA reads TGTGCCAGCAGCTCGAGCGGGAGATCCTACGAGCAGTACTTC.